The sequence of this T cell receptor beta chain was determined in a study of cytomegalovirus exposure and HLA in healthy donors. Study-level points and caveats: Later analysis associated a missense DCLRE1C variant with TCR beta V- and J-gene trimming. 87-base-pair reads could not separate some V segments, including TRBV6-2 and TRBV6-3. About 87% or about 30% of the time was how often most TCR beta V segments were productive, according to an earlier analysis. The sole available immune exposure information was CMV serostatus.

The V segment lost 7 bases and the J segment 5 bases; nucleotides outside the gene matches: 8. CDR3 length: 14 residues. A word on this clone: The antigen is unknown.

The primer mix had 60 Vbeta and 13 Jbeta primers. TCRdb keeps only in-frame clones here, not all; method: immunoSEQ multiplex PCR. The sample has 150,000 or so clones; approximately 86% are singletons. Input material: PBMCs. The clonotype originates from a woman between 45 and 65 years old in good health and CMV-seropositive. The chain couples TRBV23-1 to TRBJ1-5; 7 nucleotides align to TRBD1. TRBV23-1 is classed as an ORF, of uncertain function. CDR3 sequence reads: CASKQPTGDQPQHF. CDR3 sequence (DNA): TGCGCCAGCAAGCAACCCACAGGGGATCAGCCCCAGCATTTT.